This TCR beta chain derives from a study of blood T cell repertoires in COVID-19. About the research overall: The study drew acute and convalescent COVID-19 samples from the United States, Italy and Spain. T cells, B-cell-depleted T cells, or PBMCs supplied cDNA or gDNA.

Authors' methods: Researchers report that nucleated cell counts were estimated from reference gene primer amplification. Some clones are missing from TCRdb's copy, which holds only in-frame ones; the method was immunoSEQ multiplex PCR. V, J and clone size are those of that table, while D and trimming were read from the DNA. This sample has 180,000 or so clones, with about nine tenths found just once. This clone showed up just a few times. Germline V gives CDR1 SQVTM, CDR2 ANQGSEA. There are 14 residues in the CDR3. Deletions cut 4 bases from V and 0 bases from J, with 10 bases between. V is TRBV29-1 and J is TRBJ2-1, with a weak D call TRBD2 (6 bases). The TCR was taken from a man between 18 and 35 years old with active or convalescent COVID-19. The material sequenced was peripheral blood. CDR3 nucleotides: TGCAGCGTTGTGGCGGGAAGCTCCTACAATGAGCAGTTCTTC. This gives the protein CSVVAGSSYNEQFF.